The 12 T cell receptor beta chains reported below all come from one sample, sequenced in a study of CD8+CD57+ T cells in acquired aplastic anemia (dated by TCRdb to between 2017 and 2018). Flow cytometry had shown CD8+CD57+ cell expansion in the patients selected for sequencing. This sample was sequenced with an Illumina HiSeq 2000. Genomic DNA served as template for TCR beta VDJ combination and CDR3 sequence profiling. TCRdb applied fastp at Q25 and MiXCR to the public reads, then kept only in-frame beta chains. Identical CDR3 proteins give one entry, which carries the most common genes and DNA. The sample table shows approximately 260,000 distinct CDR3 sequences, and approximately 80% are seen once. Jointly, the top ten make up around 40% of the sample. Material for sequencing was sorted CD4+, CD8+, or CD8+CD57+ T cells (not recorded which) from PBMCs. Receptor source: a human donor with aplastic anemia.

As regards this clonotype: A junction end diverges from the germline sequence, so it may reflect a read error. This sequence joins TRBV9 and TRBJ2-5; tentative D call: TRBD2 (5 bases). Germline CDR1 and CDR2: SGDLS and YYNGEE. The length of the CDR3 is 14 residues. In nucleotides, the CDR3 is TGTGCCACCAGCAGCGGCTCCAGCCAAGAGCCGCAGTACTTC. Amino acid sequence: CATSSGSSQEPQYF.

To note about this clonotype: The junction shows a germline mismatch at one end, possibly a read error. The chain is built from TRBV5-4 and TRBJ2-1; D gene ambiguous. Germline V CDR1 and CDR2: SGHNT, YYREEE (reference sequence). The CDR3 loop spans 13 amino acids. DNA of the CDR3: TGTGCCGGCAGCTTTAGTGGCGTCCATGAGCAGTTCTTC. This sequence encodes CAGSFSGVHEQFF.

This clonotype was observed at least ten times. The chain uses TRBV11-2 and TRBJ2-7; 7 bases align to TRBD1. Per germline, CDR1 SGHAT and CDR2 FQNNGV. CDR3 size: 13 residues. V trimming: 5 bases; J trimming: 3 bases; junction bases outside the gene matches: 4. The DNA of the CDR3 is TGTGCCAGCAGCACGGGACAGCACTACGAGCAGTACGTC. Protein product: CASSTGQHYEQYV.

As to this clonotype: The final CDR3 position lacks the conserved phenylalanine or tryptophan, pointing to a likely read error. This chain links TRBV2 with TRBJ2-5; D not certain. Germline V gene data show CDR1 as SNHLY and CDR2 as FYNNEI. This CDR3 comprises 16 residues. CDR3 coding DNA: TGTGCCAGCAGCTTGCCACAGCTGTTGCAGCAAGAGACGCAGTACGGC. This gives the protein CASSLPQLLQQETQYG.

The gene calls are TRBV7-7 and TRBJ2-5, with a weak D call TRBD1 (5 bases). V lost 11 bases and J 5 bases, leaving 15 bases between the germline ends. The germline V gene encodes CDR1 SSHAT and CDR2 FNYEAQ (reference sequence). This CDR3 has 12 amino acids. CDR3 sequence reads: CAVHGAGETQYF. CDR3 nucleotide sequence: TGTGCCGTTCATGGGGCTGGGGAGACCCAGTACTTC.

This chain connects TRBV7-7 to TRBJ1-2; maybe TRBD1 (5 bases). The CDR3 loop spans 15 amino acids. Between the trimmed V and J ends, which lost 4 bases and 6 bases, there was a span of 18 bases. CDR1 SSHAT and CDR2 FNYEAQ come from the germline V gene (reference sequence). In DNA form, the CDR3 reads TGTGCCAGCAGCTGCGAATACAGGCGTCACGATGGCTACACCTTC. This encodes CASSCEYRRHDGYTF.

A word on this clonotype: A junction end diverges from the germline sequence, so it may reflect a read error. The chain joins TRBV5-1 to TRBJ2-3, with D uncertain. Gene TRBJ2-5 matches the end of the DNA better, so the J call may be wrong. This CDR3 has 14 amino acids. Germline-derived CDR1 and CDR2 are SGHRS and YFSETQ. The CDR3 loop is CATSLGFCRETQYF. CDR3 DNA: TGCGCCACCAGCTTGGGATTCTGCCGGGAGACCCAGTACTTC.

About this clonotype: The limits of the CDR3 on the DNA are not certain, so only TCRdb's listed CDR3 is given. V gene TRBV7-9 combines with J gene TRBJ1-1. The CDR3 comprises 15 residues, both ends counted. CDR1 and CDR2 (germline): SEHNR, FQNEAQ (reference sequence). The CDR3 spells CASSLGAEGYTFGFF.

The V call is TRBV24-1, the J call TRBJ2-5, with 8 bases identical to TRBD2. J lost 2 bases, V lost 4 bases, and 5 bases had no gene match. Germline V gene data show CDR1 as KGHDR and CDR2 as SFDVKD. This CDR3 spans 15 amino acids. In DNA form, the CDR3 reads TGTGCCACCAGTGAGAAGACTAGCGAGCAAGAGACCCAGTACTTC. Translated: CATSEKTSEQETQYF.

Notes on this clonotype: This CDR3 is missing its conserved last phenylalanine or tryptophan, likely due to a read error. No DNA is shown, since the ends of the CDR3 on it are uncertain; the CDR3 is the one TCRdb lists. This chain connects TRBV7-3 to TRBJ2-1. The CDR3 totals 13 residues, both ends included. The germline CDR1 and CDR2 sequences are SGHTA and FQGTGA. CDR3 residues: CASSFDPIHEAFS.

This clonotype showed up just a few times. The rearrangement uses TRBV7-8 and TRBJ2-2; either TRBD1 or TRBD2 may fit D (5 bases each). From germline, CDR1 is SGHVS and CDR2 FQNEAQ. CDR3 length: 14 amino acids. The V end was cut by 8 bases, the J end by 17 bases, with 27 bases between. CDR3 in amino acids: CASGARGTDTQYFF. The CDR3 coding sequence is TGTGCCAGCGGGGCCCGGGGCACAGATACGCAGTATTTTTTT.

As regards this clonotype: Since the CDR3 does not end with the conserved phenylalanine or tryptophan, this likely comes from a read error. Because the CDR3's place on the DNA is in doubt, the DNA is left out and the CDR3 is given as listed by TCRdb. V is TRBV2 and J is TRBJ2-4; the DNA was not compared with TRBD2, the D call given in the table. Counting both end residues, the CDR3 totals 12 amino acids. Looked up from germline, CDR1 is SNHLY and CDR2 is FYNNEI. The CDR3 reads CASGGAEKMQHY.